A selection of T cell receptor beta chains follows, all from one sample in a study of Graves' ophthalmopathy and Graves' hyperthyroidism. TCRdb used MiXCR to reprocess the multiplex PCR reads, holding one entry per CDR3 protein. This sample yields about 620,000 distinct CDR3 sequences, of which about 20% are seen a single time; roughly 6.9% belongs to the top ten. What was sequenced was peripheral blood. Receptors originate from a woman aged 18-30 years with stable Graves' hyperthyroidism. Some clones in this sample may be carry-over from other donors' samples. Both conserved end residues are part of each CDR3. Each record gives: clone size, V gene, D gene, J gene, CDR3 protein, CDR3 DNA. D genes are given only for firm matches. Clone size is shown for a subset of rows, as once, few, many or a class of expanded clone.

size: few; V: TRBV7-8; D: TRBD2; J: TRBJ2-2; CDR3: CASSSLAGVGGELFF; DNA: TGTGCCAGCAGTTCTCTAGCGGGAGTTGGCGGGGAGCTGTTTTTT
size: .; V: TRBV6-2/TRBV6-3; D: .; J: TRBJ1-1; CDR3: CASSYTPNTDAFF; DNA: TGTGCCAGCAGTTACACACCGAACACTGATGCTTTCTTT
size: few; V: TRBV7-2; D: TRBD1; J: TRBJ2-4; CDR3: CASSLEQGIAKNIQYF; DNA: TGTGCCAGCAGCTTAGAACAGGGGATAGCCAAAAACATTCAGTACTTC
size: many; V: TRBV12-3/TRBV12-4; D: .; J: TRBJ1-1; CDR3: CASSRPEAFF; DNA: TGTGCCAGCAGCCGGCCTGAAGCTTTCTTT
size: many; V: TRBV15; D: .; J: TRBJ2-7; CDR3: CATSRDREYPAYEQYF; DNA: TGTGCCACCAGCAGAGATCGGGAGTATCCCGCCTACGAGCAGTACTTC
size: many; V: TRBV19; D: TRBD1; J: TRBJ1-6; CDR3: CASRPRDRDSPLHF; DNA: TGTGCCAGTAGACCCCGGGACAGGGATTCACCCCTCCACTTT
size: few; V: TRBV12-5; D: .; J: TRBJ2-6; CDR3: CASGFTGANVLTF; DNA: TGTGCTAGTGGTTTTACTGGGGCCAACGTCCTGACTTTC
size: .; V: TRBV24-1; D: TRBD1; J: TRBJ2-5; CDR3: CATSGTPRTGEQETQYF; DNA: TGTGCCACCAGCGGAACTCCACGGACAGGGGAACAAGAGACCCAGTACTTC
size: few; V: TRBV30; D: .; J: TRBJ2-2; CDR3: CAWSVLRNTGELFF; DNA: TGTGCCTGGAGTGTCTTGAGGAACACCGGGGAGCTGTTTTTT
size: .; V: TRBV19; D: TRBD2; J: TRBJ2-2; CDR3: CASSTRGLAGNTGELFF; DNA: TGTGCCAGTAGTACCCGAGGACTAGCGGGGAACACCGGGGAGCTGTTTTTT
size: .; V: TRBV5-1; D: .; J: TRBJ2-5; CDR3: CASRARAAPGETQYF; DNA: TGCGCCAGCAGGGCTAGGGCAGCCCCGGGAGAGACCCAGTACTTC
size: many; V: TRBV20-1; D: .; J: TRBJ2-7; CDR3: CSAKTIVSSYEQYF; DNA: TGCAGTGCCAAGACTATAGTCAGCTCCTACGAGCAGTACTTC
size: many; V: TRBV7-9; D: .; J: TRBJ1-1; CDR3: CASSLSGFGEEAFF; DNA: TGTGCCAGCAGCTTAAGTGGGTTCGGAGAAGAAGCTTTCTTT
size: many; V: TRBV12-3/TRBV12-4; D: .; J: TRBJ1-5; CDR3: CASTVWNQPQHF; DNA: TGTGCCAGCACAGTATGGAATCAGCCCCAGCATTTT
size: many; V: TRBV6-5; D: .; J: TRBJ1-2; CDR3: CASSFGQGGYGYTF; DNA: TGTGCCAGCAGTTTTGGGCAGGGAGGGTATGGCTACACCTTC
size: .; V: TRBV2; D: .; J: TRBJ1-3; CDR3: CASSEYRPGTWEGVGNTIYF; DNA: TGTGCCAGCAGTGAATATCGCCCTGGAACATGGGAAGGAGTTGGAAACACCATATATTTT
size: many; V: TRBV6-4; D: TRBD1; J: TRBJ2-2; CDR3: CAPNKRWDRHVLNTGELFF; DNA: TGTGCCCCGAACAAGAGGTGGGACAGACACGTCCTGAACACCGGGGAGCTGTTTTTT
size: many; V: TRBV29-1; D: .; J: TRBJ2-7; CDR3: CSVAGTYEQYF; DNA: TGCAGCGTCGCCGGGACCTACGAGCAGTACTTC
size: many; V: TRBV20-1; D: .; J: TRBJ1-1; CDR3: CSAPGRGHTEAFF; DNA: TGCAGTGCCCCGGGTAGGGGACACACTGAAGCTTTCTTT
size: many; V: TRBV5-1; D: TRBD2; J: TRBJ2-4; CDR3: CASSPSGFIAKNIQYF; DNA: TGCGCCAGCAGCCCTAGCGGGTTCATAGCCAAAAACATTCAGTACTTC
size: .; V: TRBV2; D: TRBD1; J: TRBJ1-1; CDR3: CASSEGAGEAFF; DNA: TGTGCCAGCAGCGAGGGGGCAGGTGAAGCTTTCTTT
size: few; V: TRBV20-1; D: TRBD1; J: TRBJ2-2; CDR3: CSARDLDRGKTGELFF; DNA: TGCAGTGCTAGAGATTTGGACAGGGGGAAGACCGGGGAGCTGTTTTTT
size: many; V: TRBV20-1; D: .; J: TRBJ2-4; CDR3: CSGIQGARAKNIQYF; DNA: TGCAGTGGTATACAAGGTGCCAGAGCCAAAAACATTCAGTACTTC
size: .; V: TRBV6-1; D: .; J: TRBJ1-3; CDR3: CASRIREAVNTIYF; DNA: TGTGCCAGCAGAATCAGGGAAGCTGTAAACACCATATATTTT
size: .; V: TRBV29-1; D: .; J: TRBJ2-7; CDR3: CSVEEGGGRGEQYF; DNA: TGCAGCGTTGAAGAAGGAGGGGGGCGCGGCGAGCAGTACTTC
size: .; V: TRBV25-1; D: TRBD1; J: TRBJ1-2; CDR3: CASSEFGTAANYGYTF; DNA: TGTGCCAGCAGTGAATTCGGGACAGCAGCTAACTATGGCTACACCTTC
size: .; V: TRBV4-1; D: .; J: TRBJ1-1; CDR3: CASNRGPNTEAFF; DNA: TGCGCCAGCAACCGGGGGCCGAACACTGAAGCTTTCTTT
size: .; V: TRBV7-9; D: .; J: TRBJ1-1; CDR3: CASNRWGFTEAFF; DNA: TGTGCCAGCAACCGTTGGGGGTTTACTGAAGCTTTCTTT
size: many; V: TRBV30; D: .; J: TRBJ1-1; CDR3: CAWSVIEPYTEAFF; DNA: TGTGCCTGGAGTGTAATAGAACCCTACACTGAAGCTTTCTTT
size: .; V: TRBV12-3/TRBV12-4; D: TRBD2; J: TRBJ2-5; CDR3: CASSLGAGVETQYF; DNA: TGTGCCAGCAGTTTAGGAGCGGGGGTAGAGACCCAGTACTTC
size: .; V: TRBV11-2; D: TRBD1; J: TRBJ1-2; CDR3: CASSPSGGQDYGYGYTF; DNA: TGTGCCAGCAGCCCTAGTGGGGGACAGGATTACGGTTATGGCTACACCTTC
size: many; V: TRBV15; D: .; J: TRBJ2-7; CDR3: CATSREIESSYEQYF; DNA: TGTGCCACCAGCAGAGAGATCGAGAGCTCCTACGAGCAGTACTTC
size: many; V: TRBV6-5; D: .; J: TRBJ1-2; CDR3: CASSYSQGSYGYTF; DNA: TGTGCCAGCAGTTACTCTCAAGGGTCCTATGGCTACACCTTC
size: many; V: TRBV12-3/TRBV12-4; D: TRBD1; J: TRBJ2-2; CDR3: CASSSQGAVGELFF; DNA: TGTGCCAGCAGCTCCCAGGGGGCGGTCGGGGAGCTGTTTTTT
size: many; V: TRBV12-3/TRBV12-4; D: .; J: TRBJ1-3; CDR3: CASSYEQGSGNTIYF; DNA: TGTGCCAGCAGCTATGAACAAGGCTCTGGAAACACCATATATTTT
size: many; V: TRBV11-1; D: .; J: TRBJ2-5; CDR3: CASSLVLGLAEETQYF; DNA: TGTGCCAGCAGCTTGGTTCTAGGGCTAGCCGAAGAGACCCAGTACTTC
size: many; V: TRBV11-1; D: .; J: TRBJ1-1; CDR3: CASSLNRAEAFF; DNA: TGTGCCAGCAGCCTAAACAGGGCTGAAGCTTTCTTT
size: once; V: TRBV11-2; D: .; J: TRBJ2-5; CDR3: CASSLAVGPETQYF; DNA: TGTGCCAGCAGCTTGGCAGTTGGACCCGAGACCCAGTACTTC
size: many; V: TRBV24-1; D: TRBD1; J: TRBJ1-2; CDR3: CATSDDRQGAYGYTF; DNA: TGTGCCACCAGTGATGATAGACAGGGCGCCTATGGCTACACCTTC
size: many; V: TRBV2; D: .; J: TRBJ1-2; CDR3: CASTRDIVGGYTF; DNA: TGTGCCAGCACTCGGGACATCGTCGGTGGCTACACCTTC
size: many; V: TRBV2; D: .; J: TRBJ2-7; CDR3: CASSDLSGLTGEQYF; DNA: TGTGCCAGCAGTGATCTATCCGGACTGACAGGCGAGCAGTACTTC
size: many; V: TRBV6-4; D: .; J: TRBJ1-1; CDR3: CASSRRVNTEAFF; DNA: TGTGCCAGCAGCCGTCGGGTGAACACTGAAGCTTTCTTT
size: once; V: TRBV28; D: .; J: TRBJ1-6; CDR3: CASSPQAGIGPLHF; DNA: TGTGCCAGCAGTCCTCAAGCAGGGATAGGACCCCTCCACTTT
size: .; V: TRBV28; D: .; J: TRBJ2-7; CDR3: CASSLTEGATSSYEQYF; DNA: TGTGCCAGCAGTTTAACCGAGGGAGCGACTAGCTCCTACGAGCAGTACTTC
size: many; V: TRBV6-5; D: .; J: TRBJ1-1; CDR3: CASSYLVRDTEAFF; DNA: TGTGCCAGCAGTTACCTGGTTAGGGACACTGAAGCTTTCTTT
size: many; V: TRBV15; D: .; J: TRBJ2-7; CDR3: CATSRALVLSSYEQYF; DNA: TGTGCCACCAGCAGGGCCTTGGTTCTGAGCTCCTACGAGCAGTACTTC
size: many; V: TRBV10-3; D: TRBD1; J: TRBJ2-2; CDR3: CAISTADRDTGELFF; DNA: TGTGCCATCAGTACCGCGGACAGGGACACCGGGGAGCTGTTTTTT
size: few; V: TRBV5-1; D: .; J: TRBJ1-1; CDR3: CASSRITGMLANTEAFF; DNA: TGCGCCAGCAGCCGGATAACAGGGATGTTGGCGAACACTGAAGCTTTCTTT
size: many; V: TRBV6-1; D: TRBD1; J: TRBJ2-7; CDR3: CASSGARRFDRVTYEQYF; DNA: TGTGCCAGCAGTGGAGCGCGTCGTTTTGACAGGGTAACCTACGAGCAGTACTTC
size: .; V: TRBV28; D: TRBD1; J: TRBJ2-5; CDR3: CASSPRQGATQETQYF; DNA: TGTGCCAGCAGTCCGCGACAGGGGGCCACTCAAGAGACCCAGTACTTC
size: many; V: TRBV6-5; D: TRBD1; J: TRBJ2-5; CDR3: CASSQETGTGDTQYF; DNA: TGTGCCAGCAGTCAGGAAACCGGGACAGGGGACACCCAGTACTTC